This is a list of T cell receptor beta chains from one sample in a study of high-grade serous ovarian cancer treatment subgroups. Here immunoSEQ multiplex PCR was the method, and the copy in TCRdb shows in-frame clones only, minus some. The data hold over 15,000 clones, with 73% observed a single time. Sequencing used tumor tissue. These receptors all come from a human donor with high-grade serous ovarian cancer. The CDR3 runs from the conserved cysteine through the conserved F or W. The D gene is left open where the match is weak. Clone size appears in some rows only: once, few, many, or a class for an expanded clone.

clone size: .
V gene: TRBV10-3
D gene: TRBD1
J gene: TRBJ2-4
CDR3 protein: CAISGDADRGLAKNIQYF
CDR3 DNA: TGTGCCATCAGTGGGGACGCGGACAGGGGATTAGCCAAAAACATTCAGTACTTC

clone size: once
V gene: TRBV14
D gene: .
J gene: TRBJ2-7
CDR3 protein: CASSHRGIGYYEQYF
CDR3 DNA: TGTGCCAGCAGCCACCGGGGCATCGGGTACTACGAGCAGTACTTC

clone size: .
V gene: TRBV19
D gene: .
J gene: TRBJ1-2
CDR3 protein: CASNPLGGNYGYTF
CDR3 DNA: TGTGCCAGTAATCCACTGGGTGGGAACTATGGCTACACCTTC

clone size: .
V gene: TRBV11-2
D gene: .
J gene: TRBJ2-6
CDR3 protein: CASTRGASSGGANVLTF
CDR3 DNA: TGTGCCAGCACCCGAGGGGCCAGCTCGGGTGGGGCCAACGTCCTGACTTTC

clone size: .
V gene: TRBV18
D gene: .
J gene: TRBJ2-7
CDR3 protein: CASSPVLYEQYF
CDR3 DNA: TGTGCCAGCTCACCAGTGCTCTACGAGCAGTACTTC

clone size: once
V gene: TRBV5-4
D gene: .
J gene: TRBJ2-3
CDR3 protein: CASSPHYYQTDTQYF
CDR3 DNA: TGTGCCAGCAGCCCCCACTACTACCAGACAGATACGCAGTATTTT

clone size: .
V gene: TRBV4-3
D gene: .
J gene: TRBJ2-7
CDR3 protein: CASSQVGSPIYEQYF
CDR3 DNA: TGCGCCAGCAGCCAAGTGGGTAGTCCTATCTACGAGCAGTACTTC

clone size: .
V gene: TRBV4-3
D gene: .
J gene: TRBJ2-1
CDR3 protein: CASSQDGRASPIF
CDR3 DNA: TGCGCCAGCAGCCAAGATGGTCGTGCTTCGCCGATCTTC

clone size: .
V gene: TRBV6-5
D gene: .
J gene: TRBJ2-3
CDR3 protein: CASSYLTAEDTQYF
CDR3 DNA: TGTGCCAGCAGTTACTTGACAGCCGAGGATACGCAGTATTTT

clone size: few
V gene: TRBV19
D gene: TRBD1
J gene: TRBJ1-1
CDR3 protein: CASSISGTAGEAFF
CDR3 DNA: TGTGCCAGTAGTATTTCCGGGACAGCCGGTGAAGCTTTCTTT

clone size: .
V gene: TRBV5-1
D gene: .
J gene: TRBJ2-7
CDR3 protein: CASKQGNLYEQYF
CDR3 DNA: TGCGCCAGCAAACAGGGAAATCTCTACGAGCAGTACTTC

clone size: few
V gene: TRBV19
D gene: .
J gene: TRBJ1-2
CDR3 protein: CASSILTGSYGYTF
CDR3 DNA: TGTGCCAGTAGTATCTTAACAGGGTCCTATGGCTACACCTTC

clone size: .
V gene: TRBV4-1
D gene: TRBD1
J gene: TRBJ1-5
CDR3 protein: CASSPDRGEYQPQHF
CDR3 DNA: TGCGCCAGCAGCCCTGACAGGGGCGAGTATCAGCCCCAGCATTTT

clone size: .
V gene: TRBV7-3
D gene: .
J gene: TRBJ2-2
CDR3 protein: CASSFLGGELFF
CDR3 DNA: TGTGCCAGCAGCTTCTTAGGGGGGGAGCTGTTTTTT

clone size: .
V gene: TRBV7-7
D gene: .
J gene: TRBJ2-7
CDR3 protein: CASSFPLLSSEQYF
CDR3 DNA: TGTGCCAGCAGCTTCCCATTACTCTCCTCCGAGCAGTACTTC

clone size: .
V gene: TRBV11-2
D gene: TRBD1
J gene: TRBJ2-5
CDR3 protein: CASSGQGVTQETQYF
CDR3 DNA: TGTGCCAGCAGCGGACAGGGGGTAACGCAGGAGACCCAGTACTTC

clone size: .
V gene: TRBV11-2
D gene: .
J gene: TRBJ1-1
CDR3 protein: CASSWVRTEAFF
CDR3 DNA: TGTGCCAGCAGCTGGGTCCGTACTGAAGCTTTCTTT

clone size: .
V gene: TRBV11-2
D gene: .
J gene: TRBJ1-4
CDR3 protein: CASSLRRSGLFF
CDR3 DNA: TGTGCCAGCAGCTTAAGGCGGTCCGGACTGTTTTTT

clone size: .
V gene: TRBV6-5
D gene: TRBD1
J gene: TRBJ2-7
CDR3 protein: CASSYSTGGAYEQYF
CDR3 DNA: TGTGCCAGCAGTTACTCGACAGGGGGTGCCTACGAGCAGTACTTC

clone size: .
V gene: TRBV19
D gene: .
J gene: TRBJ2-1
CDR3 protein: CASSGGRRNEQFF
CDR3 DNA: TGTGCCAGTAGCGGCGGGCGTAGAAATGAGCAGTTCTTC

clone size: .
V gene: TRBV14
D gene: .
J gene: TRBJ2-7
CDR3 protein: CASSQEEPAEYEQYF
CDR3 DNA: TGTGCCAGCAGCCAAGAGGAACCGGCTGAATACGAGCAGTACTTC

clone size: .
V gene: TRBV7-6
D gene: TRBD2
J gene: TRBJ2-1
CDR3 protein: CASSPSGGSYNEQFF
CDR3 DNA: TGTGCCAGCAGCCCAAGCGGGGGCTCCTACAATGAGCAGTTCTTC

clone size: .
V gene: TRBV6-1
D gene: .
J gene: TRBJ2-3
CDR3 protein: CASSGSGEFSTDTQYF
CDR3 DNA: TGTGCCAGCAGTGGATCGGGGGAATTCAGCACAGATACGCAGTATTTT

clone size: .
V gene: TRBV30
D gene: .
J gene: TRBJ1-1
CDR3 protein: CAWSRGGRTGTEAFF
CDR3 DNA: TGTGCCTGGAGTCGGGGGGGGAGAACGGGCACTGAAGCTTTCTTT

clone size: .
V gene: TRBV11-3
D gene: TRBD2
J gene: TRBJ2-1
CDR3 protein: CASSSPSLAGGPGEQFF
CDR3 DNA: TGTGCCAGCAGCTCCCCTTCCCTAGCGGGGGGGCCGGGTGAGCAGTTCTTC

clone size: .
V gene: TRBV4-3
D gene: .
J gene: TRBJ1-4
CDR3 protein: CASSQDNGPVKLFF
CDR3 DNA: TGCGCCAGCAGCCAAGATAACGGACCTGTGAAACTGTTTTTT